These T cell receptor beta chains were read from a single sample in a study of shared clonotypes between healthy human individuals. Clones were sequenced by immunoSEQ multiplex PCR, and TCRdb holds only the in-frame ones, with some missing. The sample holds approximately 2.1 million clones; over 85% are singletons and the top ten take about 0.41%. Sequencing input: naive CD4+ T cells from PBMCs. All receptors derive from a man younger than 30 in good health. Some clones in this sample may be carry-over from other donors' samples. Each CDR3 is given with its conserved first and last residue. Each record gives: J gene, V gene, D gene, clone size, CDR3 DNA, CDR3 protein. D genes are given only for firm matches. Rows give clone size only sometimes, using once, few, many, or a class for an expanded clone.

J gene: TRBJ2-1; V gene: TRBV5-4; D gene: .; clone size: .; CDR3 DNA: TGTGCCAGCAGCTTGGACCGGGGCAAGTCCTACAATGAGCAGTTCTTC; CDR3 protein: CASSLDRGKSYNEQFF
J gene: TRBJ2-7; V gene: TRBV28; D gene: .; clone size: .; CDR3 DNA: TGTGCCAGCAGGGAGGGAGCGGTTAGCTCCGAGCAGTACTTC; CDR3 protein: CASREGAVSSEQYF
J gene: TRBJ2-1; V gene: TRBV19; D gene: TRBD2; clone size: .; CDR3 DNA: TGTGCCAGTAGCTCCGGGAGGGTTTATGAGCAGTTCTTC; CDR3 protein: CASSSGRVYEQFF
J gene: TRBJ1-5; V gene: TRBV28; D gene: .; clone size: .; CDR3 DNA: TGTGCCAGCAGTTGGTACGGGAATCAGCCCCAGCATTTT; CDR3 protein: CASSWYGNQPQHF
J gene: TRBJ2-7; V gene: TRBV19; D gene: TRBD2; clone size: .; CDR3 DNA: TGTGCCAGTAGTATAGTCGCGGGGGCCTACGAGCAGTACTTC; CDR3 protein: CASSIVAGAYEQYF
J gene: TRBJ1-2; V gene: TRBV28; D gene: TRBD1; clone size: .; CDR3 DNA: TGTGCCAGCAGCACAATGACAGGGATGTTTGGCTACACCTTC; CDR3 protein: CASSTMTGMFGYTF
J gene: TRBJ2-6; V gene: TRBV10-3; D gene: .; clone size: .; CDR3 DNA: TGTGCCATCCAGGGACGGTTCTCTGGGGCCAACGTCCTGACTTTC; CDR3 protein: CAIQGRFSGANVLTF
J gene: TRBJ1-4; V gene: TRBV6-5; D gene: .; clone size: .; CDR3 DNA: TGTGCCAGCAGTTACAGGCAGGGTTCGGCTAATGAAAAACTGTTTTTT; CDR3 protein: CASSYRQGSANEKLFF
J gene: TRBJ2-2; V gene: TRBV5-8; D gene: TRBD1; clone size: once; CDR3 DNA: TGTGCCAGCAGCCCATATGGGCGACAGGGATTGAACACCGGGGAGCTGTTTTTT; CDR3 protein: CASSPYGRQGLNTGELFF
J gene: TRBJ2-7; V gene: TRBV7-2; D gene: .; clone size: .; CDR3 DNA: TGTGCCAGCAGCCCGGCCCGGCTCTCCTACGAGCAGTACTTC; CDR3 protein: CASSPARLSYEQYF
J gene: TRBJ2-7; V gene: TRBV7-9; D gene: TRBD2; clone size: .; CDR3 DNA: TGTGCCAGCAGCACAGCTTGGACTAGCTACGAGCAGTACTTC; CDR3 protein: CASSTAWTSYEQYF
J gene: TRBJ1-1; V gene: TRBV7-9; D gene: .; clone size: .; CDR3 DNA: TGTGCCAGCAGCTTAGCAGGAAACACTGAAGCTTTCTTT; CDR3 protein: CASSLAGNTEAFF
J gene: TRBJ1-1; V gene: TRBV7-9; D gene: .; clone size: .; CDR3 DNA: TGTGCCAGCAGCTCATCCAGTGGCACTGAAGCTTTCTTT; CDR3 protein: CASSSSSGTEAFF
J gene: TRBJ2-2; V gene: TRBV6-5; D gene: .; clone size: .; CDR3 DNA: TGTGCCAGCAGGACTAAACCCGGGGAGCTGTTTTTT; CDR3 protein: CASRTKPGELFF
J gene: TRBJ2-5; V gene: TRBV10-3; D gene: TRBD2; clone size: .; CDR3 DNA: TGTGCCATCAGTGAGTCGGCTAGCGGGAGGCAGACCCAGTACTTC; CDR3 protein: CAISESASGRQTQYF
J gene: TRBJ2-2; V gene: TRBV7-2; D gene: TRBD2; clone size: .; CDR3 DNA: TGTGCCAGCAGCTTGGGGACTAGCGGGAACACCGGGGAGCTGTTTTTT; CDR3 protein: CASSLGTSGNTGELFF
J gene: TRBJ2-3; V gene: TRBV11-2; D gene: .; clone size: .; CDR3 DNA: TGTGCCAGCAGCTTCGAGGGGGGCACAGATACGCAGTATTTT; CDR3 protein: CASSFEGGTDTQYF
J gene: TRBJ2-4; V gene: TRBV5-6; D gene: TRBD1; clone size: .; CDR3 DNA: TGTGCCAGCGGGCGACAGGGAGTGGCCAAAAACATTCAGTACTTC; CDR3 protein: CASGRQGVAKNIQYF
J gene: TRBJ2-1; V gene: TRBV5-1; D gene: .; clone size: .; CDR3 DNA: TGCGCCAGCAGCTTAACTCCCAGGCGTGAGCAGTTCTTC; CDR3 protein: CASSLTPRREQFF
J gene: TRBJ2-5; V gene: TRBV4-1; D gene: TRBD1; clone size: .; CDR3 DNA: TGCGCCAGCAGCCAGATAGGGACAGGGAGGGAGACCCAGTACTTC; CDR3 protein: CASSQIGTGRETQYF
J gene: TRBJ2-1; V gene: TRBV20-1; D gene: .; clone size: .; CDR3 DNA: TGCAGCCCTTACGGGGCTGAGCAGTTCTTC; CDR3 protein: CSPYGAEQFF
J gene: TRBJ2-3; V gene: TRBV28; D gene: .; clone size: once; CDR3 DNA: TGTGCCAGTAAAAACAGGGAAAGATCAGATACGCAGTATTTT; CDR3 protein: CASKNRERSDTQYF
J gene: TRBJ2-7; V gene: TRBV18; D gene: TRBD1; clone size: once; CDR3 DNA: TGTGCCAGCTCACCATCCTGGGGACAGGGGTCCGGCGAGCAGTACTTC; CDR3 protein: CASSPSWGQGSGEQYF
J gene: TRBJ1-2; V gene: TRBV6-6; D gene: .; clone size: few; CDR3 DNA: TGTGCCAGCAGCCCCGGGCTGGGTAGTGGCTACACCTTC; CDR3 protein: CASSPGLGSGYTF
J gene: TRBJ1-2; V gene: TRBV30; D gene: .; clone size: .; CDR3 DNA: TGTGCCTGGAAGGCAGTGGACTATGGCTACACCTTC; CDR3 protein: CAWKAVDYGYTF
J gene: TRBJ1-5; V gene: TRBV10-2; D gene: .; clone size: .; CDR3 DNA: TGCGCCAGCAGTGAGTCGAGAGACAATCAGCCCCAGCATTTT; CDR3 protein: CASSESRDNQPQHF
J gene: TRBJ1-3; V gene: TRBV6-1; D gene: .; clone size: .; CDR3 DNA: TGTGCCAGCAGTGATTCGTGGTTGTCTGGAAACACCATATATTTT; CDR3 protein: CASSDSWLSGNTIYF
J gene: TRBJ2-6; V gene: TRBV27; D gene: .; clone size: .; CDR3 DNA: TGTGCCAGCAGTTTGAACCGTCCCTCTGGGGCCAACGTCCTGACTTTC; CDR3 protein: CASSLNRPSGANVLTF
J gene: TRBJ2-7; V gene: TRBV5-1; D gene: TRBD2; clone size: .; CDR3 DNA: TGCGCCAGCAGCTTAGCCGGGACTAGCGGCGAGCTCCCTTACTTC; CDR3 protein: CASSLAGTSGELPYF
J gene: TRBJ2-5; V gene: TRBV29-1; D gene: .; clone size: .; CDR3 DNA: TGCAGCGTTGTCCGCCAAGAGACCCAGTACTTC; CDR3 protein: CSVVRQETQYF
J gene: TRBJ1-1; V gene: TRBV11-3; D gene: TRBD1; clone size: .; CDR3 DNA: TGTGCCAGCAGTACAGGGACAGGGGAGATGGGAGCTTTCTTT; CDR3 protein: CASSTGTGEMGAFF
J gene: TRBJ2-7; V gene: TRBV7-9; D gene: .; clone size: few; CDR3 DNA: TGTGCCAGCAGCTTAGACGGGAGAGAATCCGAGCAGTACTTC; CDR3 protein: CASSLDGRESEQYF
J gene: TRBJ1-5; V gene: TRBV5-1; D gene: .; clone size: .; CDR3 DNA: TGCGCCAGCAGCTTGGTGGGGGCTCAGCCCCAGCATTTT; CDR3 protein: CASSLVGAQPQHF
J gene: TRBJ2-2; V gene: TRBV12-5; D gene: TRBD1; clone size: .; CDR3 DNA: TGTGCTAGTGGTTTGGCACCGGACAGGGGGTGGAACGGGGAGCTGTTTTTT; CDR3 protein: CASGLAPDRGWNGELFF
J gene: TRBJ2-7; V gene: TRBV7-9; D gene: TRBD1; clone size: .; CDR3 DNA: TGTGCCAGCAGCCGTACGAGACAGGGGTACGAGCAGTACTTC; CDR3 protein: CASSRTRQGYEQYF
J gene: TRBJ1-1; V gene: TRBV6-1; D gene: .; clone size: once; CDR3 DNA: TGTGCCAGCAGTGAATGGCCGGCCTTCCCGAACACTGAAGCTTTCTTT; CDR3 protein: CASSEWPAFPNTEAFF
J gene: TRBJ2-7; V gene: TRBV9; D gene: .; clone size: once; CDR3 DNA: TGTGCCAGCAGCGTAGTGGGGGCGAGCGACGAGCAGTACTTC; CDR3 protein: CASSVVGASDEQYF
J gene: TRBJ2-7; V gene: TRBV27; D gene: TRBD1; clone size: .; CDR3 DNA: TGTGCCAGCAGGGACAGGGCCTCCGAGCAGTACTTC; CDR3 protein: CASRDRASEQYF
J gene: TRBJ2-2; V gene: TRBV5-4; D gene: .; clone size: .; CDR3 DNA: TGTGCCAGCAGCATGGACGGAACGAACACCGGGGAGCTGTTTTTT; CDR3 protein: CASSMDGTNTGELFF
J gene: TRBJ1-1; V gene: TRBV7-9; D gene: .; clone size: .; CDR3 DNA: TGTGCCAGCAGCACAGACAGATCGAACACTGAAGCTTTCTTT; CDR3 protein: CASSTDRSNTEAFF
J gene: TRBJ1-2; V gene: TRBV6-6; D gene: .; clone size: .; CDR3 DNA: TGTGCCAGCACCATCTTGGGGTTTGGCTACACCTTC; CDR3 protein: CASTILGFGYTF